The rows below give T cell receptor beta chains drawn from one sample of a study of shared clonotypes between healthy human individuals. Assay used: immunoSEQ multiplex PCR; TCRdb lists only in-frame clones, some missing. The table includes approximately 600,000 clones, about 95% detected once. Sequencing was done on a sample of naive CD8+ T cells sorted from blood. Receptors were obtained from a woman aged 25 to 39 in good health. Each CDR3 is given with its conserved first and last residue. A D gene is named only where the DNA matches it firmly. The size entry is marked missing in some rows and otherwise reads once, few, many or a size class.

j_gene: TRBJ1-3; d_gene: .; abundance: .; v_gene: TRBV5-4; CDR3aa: CASSEKYESGNTIYF; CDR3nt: TGTGCCAGCAGCGAGAAATACGAGTCTGGAAACACCATATATTTT
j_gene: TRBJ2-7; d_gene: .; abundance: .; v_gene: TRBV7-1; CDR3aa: CASSLVAGDSYEQYF; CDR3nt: TGTGCCAGCAGCTTAGTAGCCGGAGACTCCTACGAGCAGTACTTC
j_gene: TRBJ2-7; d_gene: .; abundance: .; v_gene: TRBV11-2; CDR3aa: CASSLEYGEPYEQYF; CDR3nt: TGTGCCAGCAGCTTAGAATACGGGGAACCCTACGAGCAGTACTTC
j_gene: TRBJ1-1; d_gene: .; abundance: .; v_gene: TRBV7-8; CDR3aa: CASSLGGVADTGVTEAFF; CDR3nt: TGTGCCAGCAGCTTAGGAGGGGTGGCAGACACCGGGGTCACTGAAGCTTTCTTT
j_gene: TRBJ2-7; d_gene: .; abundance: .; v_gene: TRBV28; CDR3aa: CASSLSPSVEQYF; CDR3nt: TGTGCCAGCAGTTTAAGTCCATCTGTCGAGCAGTACTTC
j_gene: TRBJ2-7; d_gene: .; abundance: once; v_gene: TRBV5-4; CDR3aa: CASSWGYEQYF; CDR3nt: TGTGCCAGCAGCTGGGGGTACGAGCAGTACTTC
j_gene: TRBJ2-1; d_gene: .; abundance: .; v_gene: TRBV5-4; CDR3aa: CASMGGRGPFDEQFF; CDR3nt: TGTGCCAGCATGGGGGGCAGAGGACCTTTCGATGAGCAGTTCTTC
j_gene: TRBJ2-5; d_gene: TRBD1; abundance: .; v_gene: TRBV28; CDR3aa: CASSRDSIRETQYF; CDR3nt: TGTGCCAGCAGTAGGGACAGCATCCGAGAGACCCAGTACTTC
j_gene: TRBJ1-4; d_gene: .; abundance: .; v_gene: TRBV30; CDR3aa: CAWSVGSSGANEKLFF; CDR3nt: TGTGCCTGGAGTGTAGGAAGCAGCGGTGCTAATGAAAAACTGTTTTTT
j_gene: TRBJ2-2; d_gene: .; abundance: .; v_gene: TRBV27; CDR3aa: CASSFPQRSGELFF; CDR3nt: TGTGCCAGCAGCTTTCCCCAAAGATCCGGGGAGCTGTTTTTT
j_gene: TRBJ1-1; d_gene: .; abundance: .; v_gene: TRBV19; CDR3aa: CASYPWAGSTEAFF; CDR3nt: TGTGCCAGCTACCCCTGGGCAGGTTCCACTGAAGCTTTCTTT
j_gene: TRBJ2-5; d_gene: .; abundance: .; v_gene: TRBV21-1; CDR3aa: CASSKGGGFSQETQYF; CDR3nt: TGTGCCAGCAGCAAGGGCGGAGGCTTCTCTCAAGAGACCCAGTACTTC
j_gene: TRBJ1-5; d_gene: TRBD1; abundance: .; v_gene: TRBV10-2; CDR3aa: CASSETGVNQPQHF; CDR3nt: TGCGCCAGCAGTGAAACAGGGGTTAATCAGCCCCAGCATTTT
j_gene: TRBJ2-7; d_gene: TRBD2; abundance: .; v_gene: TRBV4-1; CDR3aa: CASSHGLAGFTYEQYF; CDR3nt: TGCGCCAGCAGCCACGGACTAGCGGGTTTTACCTACGAGCAGTACTTC
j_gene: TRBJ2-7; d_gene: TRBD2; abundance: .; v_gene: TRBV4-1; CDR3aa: CASSQWGGSYEQYF; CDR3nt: TGCGCCAGCAGCCAATGGGGGGGGAGCTACGAGCAGTACTTC
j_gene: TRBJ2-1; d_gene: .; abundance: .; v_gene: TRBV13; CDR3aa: CASSLGRSSYNEQFF; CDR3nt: TGTGCCAGCAGCTTAGGTAGGAGCTCCTACAATGAGCAGTTCTTC
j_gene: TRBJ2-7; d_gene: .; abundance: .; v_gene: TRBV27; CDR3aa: CASSRVNSYYEQYF; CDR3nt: TGTGCCAGCAGCCGCGTCAATAGTTACTACGAGCAGTACTTC
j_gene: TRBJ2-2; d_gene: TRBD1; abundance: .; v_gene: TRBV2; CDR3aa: CASSVRRGFSGELFF; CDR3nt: TGTGCCAGCAGTGTGCGCAGGGGGTTTTCCGGGGAGCTGTTTTTT
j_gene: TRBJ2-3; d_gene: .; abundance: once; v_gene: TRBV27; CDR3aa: CASSLSSTDTQYF; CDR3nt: TGTGCCAGCAGTTTGTCGAGCACAGATACGCAGTATTTT
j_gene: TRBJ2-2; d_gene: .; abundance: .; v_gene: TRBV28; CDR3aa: CASSSLAGELFF; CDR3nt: TGTGCCAGCAGCTCCTTAGCCGGGGAGCTGTTTTTT
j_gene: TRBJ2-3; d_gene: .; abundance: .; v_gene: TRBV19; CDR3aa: CASSMGLGRHTQYF; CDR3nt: TGTGCCAGTAGTATGGGGTTGGGCCGCCATACGCAGTATTTT
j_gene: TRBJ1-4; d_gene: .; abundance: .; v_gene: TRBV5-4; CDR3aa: CASSGEANEKLFF; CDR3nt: TGTGCCAGCAGTGGGGAAGCTAATGAAAAACTGTTTTTT
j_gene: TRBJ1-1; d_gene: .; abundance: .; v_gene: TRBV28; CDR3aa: CASSLNPGPGTEAFF; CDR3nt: TGTGCCAGCAGTTTAAACCCAGGCCCGGGAACTGAAGCTTTCTTT
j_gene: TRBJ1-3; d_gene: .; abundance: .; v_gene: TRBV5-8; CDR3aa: CASSPPRRSSGSTIYF; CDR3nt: TGTGCCAGCAGCCCACCTCGGAGGAGCTCTGGAAGCACCATATATTTT
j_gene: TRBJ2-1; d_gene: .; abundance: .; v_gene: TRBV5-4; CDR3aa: CASRGTHYNEQFF; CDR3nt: TGTGCCAGCAGGGGGACTCACTACAATGAGCAGTTCTTC
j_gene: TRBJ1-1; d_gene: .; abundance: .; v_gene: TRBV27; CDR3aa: CASSSPFRDTEAFF; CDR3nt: TGTGCCAGCAGTTCCCCCTTCAGGGACACTGAAGCTTTCTTT
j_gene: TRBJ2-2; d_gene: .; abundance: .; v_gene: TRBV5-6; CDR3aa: CASSLALAGATGELFF; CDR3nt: TGTGCCAGCAGCTTGGCCTTAGCAGGGGCCACCGGGGAGCTGTTTTTT
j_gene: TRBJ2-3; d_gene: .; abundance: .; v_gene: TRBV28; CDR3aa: CASSFWGGPAGTDTQYF; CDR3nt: TGTGCCAGCAGTTTTTGGGGAGGACCAGCGGGCACAGATACGCAGTATTTT
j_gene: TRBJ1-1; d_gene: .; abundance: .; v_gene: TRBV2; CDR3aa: CASSDGVRHTEAFF; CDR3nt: TGTGCCAGCAGTGATGGGGTGAGGCACACTGAAGCTTTCTTT
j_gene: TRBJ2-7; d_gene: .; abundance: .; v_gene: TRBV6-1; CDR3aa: CASSEGRHLLSYEQYF; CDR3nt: TGTGCCAGCAGTGAAGGCCGACATCTGCTCTCCTACGAGCAGTACTTC
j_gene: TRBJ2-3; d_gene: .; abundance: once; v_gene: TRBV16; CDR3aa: CASSQGGGGDTQYF; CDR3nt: TGTGCCAGCAGCCAAGGGGGAGGTGGCGATACGCAGTATTTT
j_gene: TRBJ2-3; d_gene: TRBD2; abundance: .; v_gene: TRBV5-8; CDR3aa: CASSLEVAGATDTQYF; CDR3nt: TGTGCCAGCAGCTTGGAGGTAGCGGGGGCCACAGATACGCAGTATTTT
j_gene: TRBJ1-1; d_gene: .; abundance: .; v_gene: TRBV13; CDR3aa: CASSADMRTEAFF; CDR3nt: TGTGCCAGCAGCGCGGATATGAGGACTGAAGCTTTCTTT
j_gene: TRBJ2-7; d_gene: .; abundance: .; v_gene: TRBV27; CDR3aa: CASSLGTHYRYEQYF; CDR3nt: TGTGCCAGCAGCCTCGGGACTCATTACCGTTACGAGCAGTACTTC
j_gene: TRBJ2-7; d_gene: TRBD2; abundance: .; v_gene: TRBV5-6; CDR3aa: CASSSLTSGSAYEQYF; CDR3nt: TGTGCCAGCAGCTCCTTAACTAGCGGGAGTGCCTACGAGCAGTACTTC
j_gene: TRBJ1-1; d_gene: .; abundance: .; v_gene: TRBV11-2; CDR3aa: CASSHGEGEAFF; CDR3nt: TGTGCCAGCAGCCATGGGGAGGGTGAAGCTTTCTTT
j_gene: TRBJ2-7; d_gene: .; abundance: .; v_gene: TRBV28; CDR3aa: CASSFSYEQYF; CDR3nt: TGTGCCAGCAGTTTTTCGTACGAGCAGTACTTC
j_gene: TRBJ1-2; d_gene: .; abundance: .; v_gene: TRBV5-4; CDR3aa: CASSATGAGGYTF; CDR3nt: TGTGCCAGCAGCGCGACGGGGGCGGGTGGCTACACCTTC
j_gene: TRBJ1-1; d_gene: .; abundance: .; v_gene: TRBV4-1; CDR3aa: CASSSRQNTEAFF; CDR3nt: TGCGCCAGCAGCTCTCGACAGAACACTGAAGCTTTCTTT
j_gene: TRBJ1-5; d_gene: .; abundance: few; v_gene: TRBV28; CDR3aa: CASSLVVSLGQPQHF; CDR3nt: TGTGCCAGCAGTTTAGTCGTGTCGTTGGGTCAGCCCCAGCATTTT